The entry below describes one T cell receptor beta chain. Its antigen is currently unknown. Each of the CD4+ naive, central memory, regulatory and stem cell-like memory populations was sorted via CD45RO/CCR7/CD25/CD127/CD95/CD27. This sample was included in a study of beta chain features in type 1 diabetes. About the research overall: The study found patients and healthy donors alike in age, gender and cell yields. Study outcomes and limitations: Any HLA type influence on TCRB rearrangement was left unresolved here.

Investigators reverse transcribed all isolated RNA, so they sequenced expressed TCRB transcripts. About a million reads, on average, were obtained from stem cell-like memory T cell samples. Produced via immunoSEQ multiplex PCR; TCRdb's table is partial and in-frame only. The repertoire includes 35,000 to 50,000 clones, roughly 45% of them detected once, and roughly 0.25% sits in the top ten. What was sequenced was stem cell memory CD4+ T cells from blood. The clonotype comes from a young woman in good health.

The CDR3 DNA sequence: TGTGCCAGCAGTGATTTCAGGGGGCGCTTAAACGGGGAGCTGTTTTTT. Translation gives CASSDFRGRLNGELFF. The chain recombines TRBV25-1 with TRBJ2-2; 8 positions match TRBD1. Looked up from germline, CDR1 is MGHDK and CDR2 is SYGVNS. The CDR3 consists of 16 residues. Losses at the gene ends were 3 bases for V and 7 bases for J; bases not matched to a gene: 10.